One and the same sample provided the 9 T cell receptor beta chains below, sequenced in a study of blood T cell repertoires in COVID-19. Only in-frame clones appear in the TCRdb table, and some are missing; sequencing was by immunoSEQ multiplex PCR. The sample has some 180,000 clones, 75% to 90% seen once. Specimen: peripheral blood. These receptor sequences come from a woman aged 55-69 years with acute or convalescent COVID-19.

The CDR3 loop is CASILGGYGSPLHF. In nucleotides, the CDR3 is TGTGCCAGCATCCTGGGGGGGTATGGTTCACCCCTCCACTTT. The V gene is TRBV2, the J gene TRBJ1-6; a possible D gene is TRBD1 (5 bases). The V end was cut by 7 bases, the J end by 9 bases, with 16 bases between. CDR3 size: 14 residues. The germline V gene encodes CDR1 SNHLY and CDR2 FYNNEI.

V gene TRBV10-3 combines with J gene TRBJ1-2; 7 bases line up with TRBD1. The germline V gene encodes CDR1 ENHRY and CDR2 SYGVKD. This CDR3 has 16 amino acids. With 7 bases clipped from V and 3 bases from J, the junction kept 14 bases outside the gene matches. This CDR3 reads CAITSRDSQRHYGYTF. The CDR3 DNA reads as TGTGCCATCACCTCCCGGGACAGCCAGAGGCACTATGGCTACACCTTC.

The CDR3 DNA sequence: TGTGCCTGGGGTACAGGGGTGAACACTGAAGCTTTCTTT. Its translation is CAWGTGVNTEAFF. This chain uses TRBV30 with TRBJ1-1; 7 bases agree with TRBD1. The CDR3 runs 13 residues. V was pared by 5 bases and J by 0 bases, with 3 bases of the junction left unmatched. CDR1 is GTSNPN and CDR2 is SVGIG in the germline V gene (reference sequence).

J is TRBJ1-2 and V is TRBV28; 8 nucleotides align to TRBD1. The ends lost 11 bases at V and 0 bases at J; junction bases unmatched: 8. CDR1 MDHEN and CDR2 SYDVKM come from the germline V gene. The CDR3 is 14 amino acids. CDR3: CAESQGAANYGYTF. The CDR3 nucleotides are TGTGCCGAGTCTCAGGGGGCGGCTAACTATGGCTACACCTTC.

The genes are TRBV29-1 and TRBJ1-1, with 7 positions matching TRBD1. This CDR3 spans 12 amino acids. V lost 4 bases, J lost 1 base, and 0 bases stayed unmatched. The V gene's germline CDR1 is SQVTM and CDR2 ANQGSEA. The CDR3 sequence is CSVGTGNTEAFF. DNA for the CDR3: TGCAGCGTTGGGACAGGGAACACTGAAGCTTTCTTT.

In nucleotides, the CDR3 is TGTGCCAGCAGTGAAACGGACTTTCAGGGGAATGAGCAGTTCTTC. It codes for CASSETDFQGNEQFF. The gene calls are TRBV3-1 (or the pseudogene TRBV3-2) and TRBJ2-1; D is possibly TRBD1 (6 bases). Trimming removed 6 bases at V and 7 bases at J, with 19 bases between. Germline V gene data show CDR1 as LGHDT and CDR2 as YNNKEL (reference sequence). The CDR3 extends over 15 amino acids.

Written as DNA, the CDR3 is TGCAGCGTTGAAACTAACACAGATACGCAGTATTTT. This gives the protein CSVETNTDTQYF. This chain links TRBV29-1 with TRBJ2-3; D gene unclear. The CDR3 runs to 12 residues. CDR1 SQVTM and CDR2 ANQGSEA come from the germline V gene. The V end was cut by 2 bases, the J end by 2 bases, with 5 bases between.

This sequence joins TRBV3-1 (or the pseudogene TRBV3-2) and TRBJ2-5; unclear D gene. Germline CDR1 LGHDT, CDR2 YNNKEL (reference sequence). Trimming took off 8 bases at V and 1 base at J, with 11 bases between the two ends. The CDR3 is made up of 13 amino acids. CDR3 in DNA: TGTGCCAGCCTCCCCCGGAGCCAAGAGACCCAGTACTTC. Protein product: CASLPRSQETQYF.

This sequence joins TRBV19 and TRBJ2-2; D is ambiguous. CDR3 size: 14 residues. V was shortened by 6 bases and J by 4 bases, with 12 bases between the two germline ends. The germline V gene encodes CDR1 LNHDA and CDR2 SQIVND (reference sequence). In DNA form, the CDR3 reads TGTGCCAGTAGCCGGCAGTCGGGCACCGGGGAGCTGTTTTTT. It translates to CASSRQSGTGELFF.